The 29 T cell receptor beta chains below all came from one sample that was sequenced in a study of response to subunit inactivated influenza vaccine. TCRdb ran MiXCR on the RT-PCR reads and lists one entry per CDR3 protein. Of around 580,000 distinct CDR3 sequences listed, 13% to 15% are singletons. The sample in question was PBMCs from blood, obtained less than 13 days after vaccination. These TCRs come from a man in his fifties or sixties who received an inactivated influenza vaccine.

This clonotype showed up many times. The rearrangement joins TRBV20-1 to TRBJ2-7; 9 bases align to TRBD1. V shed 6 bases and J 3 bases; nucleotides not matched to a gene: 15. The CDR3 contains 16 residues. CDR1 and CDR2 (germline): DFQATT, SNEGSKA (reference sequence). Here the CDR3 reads CSARAPRDRAIYEQYF. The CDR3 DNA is TGCAGTGCACGGGCCCCTCGGGACAGGGCGATCTACGAGCAGTACTTC.

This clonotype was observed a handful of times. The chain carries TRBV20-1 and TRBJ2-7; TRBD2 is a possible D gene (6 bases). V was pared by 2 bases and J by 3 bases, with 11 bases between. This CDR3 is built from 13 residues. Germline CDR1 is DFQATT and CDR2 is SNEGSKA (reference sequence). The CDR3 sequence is CSARRAGYYEQYF. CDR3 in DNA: TGCAGTGCTAGAAGAGCGGGCTACTACGAGCAGTACTTC.

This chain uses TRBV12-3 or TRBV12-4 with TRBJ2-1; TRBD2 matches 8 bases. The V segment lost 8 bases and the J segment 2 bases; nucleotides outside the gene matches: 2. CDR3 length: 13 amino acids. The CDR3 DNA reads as TGTGCCAGCCGGCGGGGGGCCTACAATGAGCAGTTCTTC. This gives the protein CASRRGAYNEQFF.

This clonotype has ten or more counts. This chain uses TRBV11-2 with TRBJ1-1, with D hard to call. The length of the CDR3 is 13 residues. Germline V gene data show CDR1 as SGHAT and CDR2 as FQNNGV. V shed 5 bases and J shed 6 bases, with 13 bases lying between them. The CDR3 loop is CASSPQQEAEAFF. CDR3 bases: TGTGCCAGCAGCCCCCAGCAGGAGGCTGAAGCTTTCTTT.

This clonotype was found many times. Here the CDR3 DNA reads TGTGCCAGCAGCGACGGGCAAGTGGGCACAGATACGCAGTATTTT. Amino acids: CASSDGQVGTDTQYF. The chain employs TRBV7-9 and TRBJ2-3; D is undetermined. This CDR3 comprises 15 residues. The germline CDR1 and CDR2 sequences are SEHNR and FQNEAQ (reference sequence). V shed 5 bases and J shed 1 base, with 13 bases lying between them.

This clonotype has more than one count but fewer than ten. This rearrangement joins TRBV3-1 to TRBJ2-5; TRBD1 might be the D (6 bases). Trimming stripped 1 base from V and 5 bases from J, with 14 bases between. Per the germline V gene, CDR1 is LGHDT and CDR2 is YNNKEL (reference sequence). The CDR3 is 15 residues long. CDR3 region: CASSQGYDRRETQYF. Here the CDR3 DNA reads TGTGCCAGCAGCCAAGGGTATGACAGGAGGGAGACCCAGTACTTC.

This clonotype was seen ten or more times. The CDR3 DNA follows: TGTGCCAGCACCCCGGGGGACCTACCTCCCTACACAGATACGCAGTATTTT. Translation gives CASTPGDLPPYTDTQYF. This sequence joins TRBV12-3 or TRBV12-4 and TRBJ2-3; a possible D gene is TRBD2 (6 bases). The CDR3 has 17 residues. The ends were cut back, 7 bases at V and 2 bases at J, with 22 bases in the middle.

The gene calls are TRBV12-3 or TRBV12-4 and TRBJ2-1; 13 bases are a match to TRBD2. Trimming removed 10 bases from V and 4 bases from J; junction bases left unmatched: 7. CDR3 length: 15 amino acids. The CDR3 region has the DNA TGTGCCATCAGGACTAGCGGGAGTGGGTACAATGAGCAGTTCTTC. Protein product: CAIRTSGSGYNEQFF.

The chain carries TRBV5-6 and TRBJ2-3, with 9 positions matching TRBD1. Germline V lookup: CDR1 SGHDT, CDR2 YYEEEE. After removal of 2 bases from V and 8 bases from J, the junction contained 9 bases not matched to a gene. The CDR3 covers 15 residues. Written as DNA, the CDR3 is TGTGCCAGCAGCTTCGGACAGGGGTTTTATGGTACGCAGTATTTT. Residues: CASSFGQGFYGTQYF.

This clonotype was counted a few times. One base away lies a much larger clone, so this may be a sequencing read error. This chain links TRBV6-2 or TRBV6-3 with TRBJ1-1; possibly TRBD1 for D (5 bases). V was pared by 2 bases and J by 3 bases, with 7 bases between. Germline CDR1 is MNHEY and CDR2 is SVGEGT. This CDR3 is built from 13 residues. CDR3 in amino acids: CASSYGGYTEAFF. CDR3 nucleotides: TGTGCCAGCAGTTACGGGGGGTACACTGAAGCTTTCTTT.

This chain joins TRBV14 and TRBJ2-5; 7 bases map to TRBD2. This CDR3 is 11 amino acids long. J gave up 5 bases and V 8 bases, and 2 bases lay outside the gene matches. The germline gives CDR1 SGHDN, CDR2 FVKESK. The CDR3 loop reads CASGDYETQYF. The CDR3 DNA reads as TGTGCCAGCGGGGACTATGAGACCCAGTACTTC.

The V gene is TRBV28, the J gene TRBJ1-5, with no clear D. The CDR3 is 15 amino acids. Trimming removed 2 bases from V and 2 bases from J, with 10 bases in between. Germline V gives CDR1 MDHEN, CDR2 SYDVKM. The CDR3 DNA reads TGTGCCAGCAGTTTAATGGGAAGGGGCAATCAGCCCCAGCATTTT. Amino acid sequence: CASSLMGRGNQPQHF.

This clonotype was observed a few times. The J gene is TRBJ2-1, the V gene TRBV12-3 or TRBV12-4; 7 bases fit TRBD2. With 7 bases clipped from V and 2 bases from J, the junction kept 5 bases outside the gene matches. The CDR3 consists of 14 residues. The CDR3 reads CASNRGTTYNEQFF. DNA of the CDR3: TGTGCCAGCAATCGAGGGACTACCTACAATGAGCAGTTCTTC.

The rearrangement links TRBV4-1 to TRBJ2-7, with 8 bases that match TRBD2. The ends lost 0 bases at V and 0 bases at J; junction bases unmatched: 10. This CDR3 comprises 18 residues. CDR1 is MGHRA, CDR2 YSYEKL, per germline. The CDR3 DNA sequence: TGCGCCAGCAGCCAAGAAGGGCCGGGGGGGGCCTTCTCCTACGAGCAGTACTTC. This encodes CASSQEGPGGAFSYEQYF.

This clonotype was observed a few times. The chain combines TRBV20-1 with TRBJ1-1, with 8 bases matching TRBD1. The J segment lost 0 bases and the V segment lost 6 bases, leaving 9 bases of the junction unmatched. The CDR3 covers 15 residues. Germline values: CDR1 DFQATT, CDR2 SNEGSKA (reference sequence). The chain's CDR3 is CSARDRNTMNTEAFF. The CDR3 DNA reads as TGCAGTGCCAGGGACAGGAACACCATGAACACTGAAGCTTTCTTT.

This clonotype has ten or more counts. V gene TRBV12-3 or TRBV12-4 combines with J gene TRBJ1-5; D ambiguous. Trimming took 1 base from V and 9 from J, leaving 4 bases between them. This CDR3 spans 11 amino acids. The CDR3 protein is CASSLVGPQHF. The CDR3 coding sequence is TGTGCCAGCAGTTTAGTCGGGCCCCAGCATTTT.

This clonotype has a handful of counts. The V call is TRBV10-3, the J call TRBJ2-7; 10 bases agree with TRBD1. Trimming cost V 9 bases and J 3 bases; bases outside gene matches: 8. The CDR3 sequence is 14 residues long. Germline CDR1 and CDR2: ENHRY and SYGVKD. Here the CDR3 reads CAMTAGTGDYEQYF. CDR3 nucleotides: TGTGCCATGACAGCCGGGACAGGGGACTACGAGCAGTACTTC.

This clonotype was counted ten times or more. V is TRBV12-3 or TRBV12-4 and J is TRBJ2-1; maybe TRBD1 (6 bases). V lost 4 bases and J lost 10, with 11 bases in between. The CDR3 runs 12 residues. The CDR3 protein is CASSYQRGEQFF. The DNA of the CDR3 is TGTGCCAGCAGTTATCAAAGGGGGGAGCAGTTCTTC.

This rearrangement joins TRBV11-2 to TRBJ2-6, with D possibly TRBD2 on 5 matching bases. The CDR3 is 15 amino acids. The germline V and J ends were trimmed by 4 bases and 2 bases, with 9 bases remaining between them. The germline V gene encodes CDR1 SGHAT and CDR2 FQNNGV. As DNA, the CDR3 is TGTGCCAGCAGCTGGGGAGCTGCTGGGGCCAACGTCCTGACTTTC. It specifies CASSWGAAGANVLTF.

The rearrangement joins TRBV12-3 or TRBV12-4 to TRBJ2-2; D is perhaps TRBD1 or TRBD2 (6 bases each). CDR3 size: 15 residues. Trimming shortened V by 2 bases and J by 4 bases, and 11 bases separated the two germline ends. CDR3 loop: CASSLRTAGTGELFF. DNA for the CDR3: TGTGCCAGCAGTTTACGGACAGCGGGCACCGGGGAGCTGTTTTTT.

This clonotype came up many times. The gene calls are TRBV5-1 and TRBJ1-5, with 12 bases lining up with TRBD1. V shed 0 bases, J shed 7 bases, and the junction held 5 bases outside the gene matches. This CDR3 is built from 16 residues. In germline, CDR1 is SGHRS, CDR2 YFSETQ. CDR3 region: CASSLAGTGGLQPQHF. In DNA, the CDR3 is TGCGCCAGCAGCTTGGCCGGGACAGGGGGCCTCCAGCCCCAGCATTTT.

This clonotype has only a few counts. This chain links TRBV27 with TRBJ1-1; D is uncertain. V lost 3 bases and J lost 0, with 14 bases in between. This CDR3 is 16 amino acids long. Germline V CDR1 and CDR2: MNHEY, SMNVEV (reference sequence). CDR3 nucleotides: TGTGCCAGCAGTTTTGTGGCAGGCCGAATGAACACTGAAGCTTTCTTT. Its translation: CASSFVAGRMNTEAFF.

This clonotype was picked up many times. CDR3 amino acids: CSASPDSPGTDTQYF. The CDR3 DNA follows: TGCAGTGCTAGCCCTGACTCGCCCGGCACAGATACGCAGTATTTT. The chain joins TRBV20-1 to TRBJ2-3; no reliable D call. Trimming cost V 3 bases and J 1 base, with 14 bases left between them. The CDR3 extends over 15 amino acids. The germline gives CDR1 DFQATT, CDR2 SNEGSKA (reference sequence).

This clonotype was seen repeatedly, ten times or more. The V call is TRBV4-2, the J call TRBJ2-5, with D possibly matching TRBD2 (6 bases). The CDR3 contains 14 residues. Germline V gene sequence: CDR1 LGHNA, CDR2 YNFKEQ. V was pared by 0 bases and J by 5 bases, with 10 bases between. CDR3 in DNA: TGTGCCAGCAGCCAAGATGCGGGGCAGGAGACCCAGTACTTC. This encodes CASSQDAGQETQYF.

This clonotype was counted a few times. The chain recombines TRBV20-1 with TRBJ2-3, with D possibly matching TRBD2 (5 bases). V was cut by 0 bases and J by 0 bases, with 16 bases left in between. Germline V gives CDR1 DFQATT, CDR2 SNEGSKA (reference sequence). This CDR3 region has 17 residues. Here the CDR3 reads CSARDIISVSSTDTQYF. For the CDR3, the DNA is TGCAGTGCTAGAGATATTATTAGCGTCTCTAGCACAGATACGCAGTATTTT.

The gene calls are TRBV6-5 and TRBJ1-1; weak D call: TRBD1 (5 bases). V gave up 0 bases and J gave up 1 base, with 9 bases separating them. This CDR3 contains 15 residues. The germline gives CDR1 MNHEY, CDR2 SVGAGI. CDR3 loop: CASSYSGAQNTEAFF. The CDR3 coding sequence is TGTGCCAGCAGTTACTCCGGGGCGCAGAACACTGAAGCTTTCTTT.

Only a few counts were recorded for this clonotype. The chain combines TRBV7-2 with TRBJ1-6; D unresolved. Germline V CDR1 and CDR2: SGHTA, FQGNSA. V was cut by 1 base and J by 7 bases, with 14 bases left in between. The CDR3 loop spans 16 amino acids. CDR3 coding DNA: TGTGCCAGCAGCTTAGGTGGCGGCTCCCTAAATTCACCCCTCCACTTT. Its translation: CASSLGGGSLNSPLHF.

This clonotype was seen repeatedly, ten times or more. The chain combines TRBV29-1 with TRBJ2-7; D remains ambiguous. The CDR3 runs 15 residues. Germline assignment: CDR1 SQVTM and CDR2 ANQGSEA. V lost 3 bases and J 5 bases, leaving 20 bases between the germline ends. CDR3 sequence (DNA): TGCAGCGTTGAGTTAAGGTTTCGAGGTTCGGACGAGCAGTACTTC. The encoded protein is CSVELRFRGSDEQYF.

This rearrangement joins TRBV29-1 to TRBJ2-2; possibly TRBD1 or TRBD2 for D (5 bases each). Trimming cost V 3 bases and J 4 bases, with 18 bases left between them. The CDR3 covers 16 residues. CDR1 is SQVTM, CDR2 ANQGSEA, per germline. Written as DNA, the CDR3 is TGCAGCGTTGATTTGCGTGGACCGAGGGGCACCGGGGAGCTGTTTTTT. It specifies CSVDLRGPRGTGELFF.